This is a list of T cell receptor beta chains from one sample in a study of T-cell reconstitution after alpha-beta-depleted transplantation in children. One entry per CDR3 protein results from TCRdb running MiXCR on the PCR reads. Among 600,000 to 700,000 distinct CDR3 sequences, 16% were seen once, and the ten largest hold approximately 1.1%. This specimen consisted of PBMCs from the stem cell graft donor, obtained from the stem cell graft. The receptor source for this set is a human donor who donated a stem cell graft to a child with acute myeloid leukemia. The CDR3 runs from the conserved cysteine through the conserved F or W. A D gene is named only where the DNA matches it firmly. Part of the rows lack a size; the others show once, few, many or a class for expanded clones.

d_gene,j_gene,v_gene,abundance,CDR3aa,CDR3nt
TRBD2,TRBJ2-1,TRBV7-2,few,CASSFAGDEQFF,TGTGCCAGCAGCTTTGCGGGGGATGAGCAGTTCTTC
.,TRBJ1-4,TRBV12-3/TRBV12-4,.,CASSYQGLNEKLFF,TGTGCCAGCAGTTACCAGGGGCTGAATGAAAAACTGTTTTTT
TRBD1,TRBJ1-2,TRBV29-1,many,CSVLRTGYGYTF,TGCAGCGTTCTCAGGACAGGGTATGGCTACACCTTC
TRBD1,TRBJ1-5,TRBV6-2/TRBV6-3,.,CASSYEGASQPQHF,TGTGCCAGCAGTTATGAGGGGGCAAGTCAGCCCCAGCATTTT
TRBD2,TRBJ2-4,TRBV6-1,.,CASSTSGGRAKNIQYF,TGTGCCAGCTCGACTAGCGGGGGGAGAGCCAAAAACATTCAGTACTTC
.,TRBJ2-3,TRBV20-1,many,CSARDLEPGRTDTQYF,TGCAGTGCTAGAGACCTCGAGCCGGGGCGCACAGATACGCAGTATTTT
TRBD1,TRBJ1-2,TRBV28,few,CASSSGAGGNYGYTF,TGTGCCAGCAGTTCCGGGGCAGGGGGCAACTATGGCTACACCTTC
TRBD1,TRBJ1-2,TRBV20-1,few,CSARSRGKGANYGYTF,TGCAGTGCTAGGAGCAGGGGGAAGGGTGCTAACTATGGCTACACCTTC
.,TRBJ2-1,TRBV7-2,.,CASSLGTTNPGEQFF,TGTGCCAGCAGCTTAGGGACCACGAATCCGGGCGAGCAGTTCTTC
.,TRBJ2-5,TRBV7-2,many,CASSLGRTQETQYF,TGTGCCAGCAGCTTGGGACGGACCCAAGAGACCCAGTACTTC
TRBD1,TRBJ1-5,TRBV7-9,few,CASSLQGQGSNQPQHF,TGTGCCAGCAGCTTACAAGGACAGGGGAGCAATCAGCCCCAGCATTTT
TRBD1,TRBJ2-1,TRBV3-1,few,CASWNAGQGEDEQFF,TGTGCCAGCTGGAACGCGGGACAGGGAGAGGATGAGCAGTTCTTC
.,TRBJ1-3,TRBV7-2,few,CASSSAGWGGGNTIYF,TGTGCCAGCAGCTCCGCAGGGTGGGGAGGTGGAAACACCATATATTTT
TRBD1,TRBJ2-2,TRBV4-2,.,CASSQGQRPGELFF,TGTGCCAGCAGCCAGGGACAGCGTCCCGGGGAGCTGTTTTTT
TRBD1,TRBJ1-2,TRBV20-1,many,CSAREQGQGGYTF,TGCAGTGCTAGAGAACAGGGGCAGGGTGGCTACACCTTC
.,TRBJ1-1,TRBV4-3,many,CASSQGLSQGRAFF,TGCGCCAGCAGCCAAGGACTATCACAGGGTCGAGCTTTCTTT
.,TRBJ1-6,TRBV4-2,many,CASSQDTRADNSPLHF,TGTGCCAGCAGCCAGGACACCAGGGCGGATAATTCACCCCTCCACTTT
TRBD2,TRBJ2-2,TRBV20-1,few,CSVAASGGADTGELFF,TGCAGTGTAGCCGCGAGCGGGGGGGCCGACACCGGGGAGCTGTTTTTT
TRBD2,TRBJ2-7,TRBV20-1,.,CSATTSGGGEQPYEQYF,TGCAGTGCTACTACTAGCGGGGGGGGCGAACAACCTTACGAGCAGTACTTC
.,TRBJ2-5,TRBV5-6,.,CASSSSGQGLRETQYF,TGTGCCAGCAGCTCCTCAGGTCAGGGGCTAAGAGAGACCCAGTACTTC
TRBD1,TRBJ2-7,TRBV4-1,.,CASSPTGTGDYEQYF,TGCGCCAGCAGCCCGACCGGGACAGGGGACTACGAGCAGTACTTC
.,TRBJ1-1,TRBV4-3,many,CASSQDGGTEAFF,TGCGCCAGCAGCCAAGACGGGGGGACTGAAGCTTTCTTT
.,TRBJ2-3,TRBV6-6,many,CASRTATDTQYF,TGTGCCAGCAGGACAGCCACAGATACGCAGTATTTT
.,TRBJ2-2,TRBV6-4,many,CASSPLGRPIGTGELFF,TGTGCCAGCAGCCCTCTTGGACGGCCCATTGGCACCGGGGAGCTGTTTTTT
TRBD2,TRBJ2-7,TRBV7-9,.,CASSTSGAYEQYF,TGTGCCAGCAGCACCAGCGGGGCCTACGAGCAGTACTTC
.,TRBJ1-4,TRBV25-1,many,CASSEAGLGPEKLFF,TGTGCCAGCAGTGAGGCAGGGCTCGGGCCTGAAAAACTGTTTTTT
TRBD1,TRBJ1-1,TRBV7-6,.,CASSLAIVGQVNTEAFF,TGTGCCAGCAGCTTAGCGATCGTTGGACAGGTGAACACTGAAGCTTTCTTT
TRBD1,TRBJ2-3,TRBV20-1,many,CSARGTGTGGRTDTQYF,TGCAGTGCTAGGGGCACCGGGACAGGGGGCAGGACAGATACGCAGTATTTT
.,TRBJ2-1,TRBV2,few,CASSEEDRDNEQFF,TGTGCCAGCAGTGAAGAGGACAGAGACAATGAGCAGTTCTTC
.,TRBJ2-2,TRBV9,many,CASSVGGGSTGELFF,TGTGCCAGCAGCGTAGGTGGAGGGAGCACCGGGGAGCTGTTTTTT
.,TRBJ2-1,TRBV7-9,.,CASSLVWGGDEQFF,TGTGCCAGCAGCTTAGTGTGGGGTGGCGATGAGCAGTTCTTC
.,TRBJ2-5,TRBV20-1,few,CSARDPLGGNQETQYF,TGCAGTGCTAGAGATCCCCTAGGGGGGAACCAAGAGACCCAGTACTTC
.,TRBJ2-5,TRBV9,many,CASNKGGGGGETQYF,TGTGCCAGCAACAAAGGGGGCGGGGGCGGAGAGACCCAGTACTTC
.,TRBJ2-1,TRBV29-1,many,CSAHRGQRSSDEQFF,TGCAGCGCCCACAGAGGGCAGCGGTCCAGCGATGAGCAGTTCTTC
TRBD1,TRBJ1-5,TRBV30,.,CAWRDRESQPQHF,TGTGCCTGGAGAGACAGGGAAAGTCAGCCCCAGCATTTT
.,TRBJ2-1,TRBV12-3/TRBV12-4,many,CASSREGGSYNEQFF,TGTGCCAGCAGTCGCGAGGGGGGCTCCTACAATGAGCAGTTCTTC
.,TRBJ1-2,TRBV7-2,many,CASSFRGYGYTF,TGTGCCAGCAGCTTCAGAGGGTATGGCTACACCTTC
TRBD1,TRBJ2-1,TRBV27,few,CASSPPLGQEQFF,TGTGCCAGCAGTCCGCCCTTGGGACAGGAGCAGTTCTTC
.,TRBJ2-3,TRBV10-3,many,CAISESQVDTQYF,TGTGCCATCAGTGAGTCGCAAGTAGATACGCAGTATTTT
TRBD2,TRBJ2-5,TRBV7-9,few,CASSFEPSGETQYF,TGTGCCAGCAGTTTCGAACCTAGCGGAGAGACCCAGTACTTC
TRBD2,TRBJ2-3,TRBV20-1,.,CSARGISGPSTDTQYF,TGCAGTGCTAGAGGTATTAGCGGGCCTAGCACAGATACGCAGTATTTT
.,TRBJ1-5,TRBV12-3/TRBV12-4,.,CASSRQILSNQPQHF,TGTGCCAGCAGTAGACAGATCCTTAGCAATCAGCCCCAGCATTTT
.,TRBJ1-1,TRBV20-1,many,CSARDLEGVIDEAFF,TGCAGTGCTAGAGATCTTGAGGGTGTCATAGATGAAGCTTTCTTT
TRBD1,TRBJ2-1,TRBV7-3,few,CASSPDRVGYNEQFF,TGTGCCAGCAGCCCCGACAGGGTAGGGTACAATGAGCAGTTCTTC
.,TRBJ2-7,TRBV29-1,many,CSVLWQDPYEQYF,TGCAGCGTTCTCTGGCAGGACCCCTACGAGCAGTACTTC
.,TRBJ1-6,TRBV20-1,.,CSARGSLGGNSPLHF,TGCAGTGCTAGGGGTTCCTTAGGAGGTAATTCACCCCTCCACTTT
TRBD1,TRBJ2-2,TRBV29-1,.,CSVERGPGELFF,TGCAGCGTAGAAAGGGGGCCCGGGGAGCTGTTTTTT
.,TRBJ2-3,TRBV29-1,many,CSVASGDSTDTQYF,TGCAGCGTTGCTTCGGGGGATAGCACAGATACGCAGTATTTT
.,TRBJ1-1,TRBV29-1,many,CSVGRENTEAFF,TGCAGCGTGGGAAGGGAGAACACTGAAGCTTTCTTT
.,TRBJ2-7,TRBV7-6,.,CASSLVTQAASYEQYF,TGTGCCAGCAGCTTAGTTACACAGGCTGCGTCCTACGAGCAGTACTTC
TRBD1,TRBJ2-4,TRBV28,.,CASSLKRQGRNIQYF,TGTGCCAGCAGTTTGAAGAGACAGGGTAGGAACATTCAGTACTTC
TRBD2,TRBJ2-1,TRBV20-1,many,CSARFRLLAGGDEQFF,TGCAGTGCTAGATTTCGCCTCCTAGCGGGGGGGGATGAGCAGTTCTTC
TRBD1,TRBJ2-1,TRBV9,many,CASSVVDRGHEQFF,TGTGCCAGCAGCGTAGTGGACAGGGGCCATGAGCAGTTCTTC